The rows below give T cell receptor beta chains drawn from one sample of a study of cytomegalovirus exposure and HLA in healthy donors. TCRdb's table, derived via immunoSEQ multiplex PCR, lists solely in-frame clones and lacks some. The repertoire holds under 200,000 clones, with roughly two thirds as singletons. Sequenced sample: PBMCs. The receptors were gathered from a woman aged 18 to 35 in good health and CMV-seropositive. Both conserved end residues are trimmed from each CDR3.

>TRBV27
ASSLRQGRDEQY
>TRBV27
ASSLFSPYEQY
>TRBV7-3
ASSLTGTSGSQDTQY
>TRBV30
AWTGFHEQY
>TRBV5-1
ASTTGGVFGANVLT
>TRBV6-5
ASSPAGVYNEQF
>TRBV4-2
ASSQLGGGLDTQY
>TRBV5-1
ASSFRQGNTEAF
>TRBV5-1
ASSTGTSGKSTDTQY
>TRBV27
ASSRGNSYEQY
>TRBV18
ASSPPGLRSYEQY
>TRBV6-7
ASSYHEVLSRISYEQY
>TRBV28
ASSFRVEQF
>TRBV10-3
AVSADSGSYEQY
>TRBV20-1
SAILQETQY
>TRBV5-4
ASSFLQETQY
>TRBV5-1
ASTNRGGTDTQY
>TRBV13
ASSYYSHSAGGPEEQY
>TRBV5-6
ASSRTTGQGRNEQF
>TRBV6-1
ASSEYGGLPGELF
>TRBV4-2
ASSQADGGTEAF
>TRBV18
ASSSDRDSEAF
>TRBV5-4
ASSSGLAGERNEQF
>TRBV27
ATYTGGELDTEAF
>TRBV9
ASSATGTGVEKLF
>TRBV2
ASSEAREVAF
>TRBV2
ASRGTSGGASGTQY
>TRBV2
ASQQGAGYNEQF
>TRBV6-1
ASQQGPNIEQY